This paragraph reports one TCR beta chain. What it recognizes is unknown. cDNA serving as the sequencing template came from extracted, reverse transcribed RNA. Measured with immunoSEQ multiplex PCR; TCRdb has only the in-frame clones, and not every one. The sample yields 200,000 to 250,000 clones, roughly 64% seen once. This sample stems from a study of CD8+ T cells in alopecia areata. This CDR3 comprises 17 residues. V was pared by 7 bases and J by 1 base, with 20 bases between. CDR1 and CDR2 (germline): MNHEY, SMNVEV (reference sequence). Treatment indicated: oral pan-JAK inhibitor, 5-10 mg twice daily. Study findings and constraints: Scalp clonality and expanded CD8+ clones among the top 100 fell significantly with tofacitinib. Mice showed clearer TCR sharing than patients did, a gap that was possibly HLA-related. Because one nonresponder was included, the link of baseline CD8+ expansion to response is considered uncertain.

This rearrangement joins TRBV27 to TRBJ1-3; D may be TRBD1 (6 bases). The TCR originated in a human donor with alopecia areata. The material was CD4+ T cells sorted from blood, obtained at week 4, from a patient treated with tofacitinib. The CDR3 protein is CASTYPPAGDSGNTIYF. The CDR3 nucleotides are TGTGCCAGCACCTATCCGCCAGCAGGGGATTCTGGAAACACCATATATTTT.